This T cell receptor (beta chain) came from a study of vaccination and CD4 T cells after COVID-19. At the level of the study: Two doses of either BNT162b2 or mRNA-1273 vaccine were given to participants. The cells in question were stimulated using overlapping spike peptides derived from SARS-CoV-2, HCoV-NL63, HCoV-OC43 and HCoV-229E.

With respect to this clonotype: Its antigen is currently unknown.

Treatment described: approximately 9-day PBMC culture with coronavirus spike peptide pools or control peptides (ViraFEST assay). The study, taken as a whole, reports: Only after vaccination were a median approximately 85% of convalescents' reactive clones seen. Researchers looked at relatively few convalescent patients and had no early post-infection timepoints.

Sequenced with the Oncomine TCR Beta short-read assay was DNA taken from cultured CD4+ T cells. A single record per CDR3 protein comes from TCRdb applying MiXCR to the PCR reads. The sample includes around 12,000 distinct CDR3 sequences, around 58% of them seen just once. The TCR was taken from a human donor who had recovered from COVID-19. Sequences were obtained from CD4+ T cells from blood, cultured in vitro.

CDR3 DNA: TGTGCCAGCAGTGATTTCCCCCCCAACGATGAGCAGTTCTTC. Protein product: CASSDFPPNDEQFF. The chain joins TRBV25-1 to TRBJ2-1; D not certain. Trimming took 3 bases from V and 8 from J, leaving 14 bases between them. The germline V gene encodes CDR1 MGHDK and CDR2 SYGVNS. The length of the CDR3 is 14 residues.